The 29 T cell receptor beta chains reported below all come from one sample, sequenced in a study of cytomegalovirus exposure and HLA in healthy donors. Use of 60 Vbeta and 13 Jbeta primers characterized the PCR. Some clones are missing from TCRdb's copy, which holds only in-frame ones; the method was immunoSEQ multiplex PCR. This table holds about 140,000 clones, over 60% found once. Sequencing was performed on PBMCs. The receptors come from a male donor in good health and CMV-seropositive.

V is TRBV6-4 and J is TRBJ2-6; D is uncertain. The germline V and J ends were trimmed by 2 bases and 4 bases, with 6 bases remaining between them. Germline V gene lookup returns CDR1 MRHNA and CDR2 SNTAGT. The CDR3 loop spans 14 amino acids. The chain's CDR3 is CASSDTEGANVLTF. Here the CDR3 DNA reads TGTGCCAGCAGTGACACGGAGGGGGCCAACGTCCTGACTTTC.

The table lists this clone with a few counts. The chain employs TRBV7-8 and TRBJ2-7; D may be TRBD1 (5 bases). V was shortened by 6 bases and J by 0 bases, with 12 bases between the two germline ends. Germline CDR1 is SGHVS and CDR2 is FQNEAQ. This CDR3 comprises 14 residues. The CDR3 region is CASSLGVSSYEQYF. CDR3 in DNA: TGTGCCAGCAGTCTAGGGGTGAGCTCCTACGAGCAGTACTTC.

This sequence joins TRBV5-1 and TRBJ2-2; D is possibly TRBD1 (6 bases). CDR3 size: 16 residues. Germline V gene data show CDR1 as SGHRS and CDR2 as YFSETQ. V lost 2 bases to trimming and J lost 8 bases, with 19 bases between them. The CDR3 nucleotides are TGCGCCAGCAGCTTTGGGACACTTCCTGGGTCTGGGGAGCTGTTTTTT. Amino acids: CASSFGTLPGSGELFF.

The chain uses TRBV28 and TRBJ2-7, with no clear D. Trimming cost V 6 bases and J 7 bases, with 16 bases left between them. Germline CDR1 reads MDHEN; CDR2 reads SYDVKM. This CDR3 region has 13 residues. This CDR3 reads CASSPNSAVEQYF. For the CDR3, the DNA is TGTGCCAGCAGCCCGAACTCGGCGGTGGAGCAGTACTTC.

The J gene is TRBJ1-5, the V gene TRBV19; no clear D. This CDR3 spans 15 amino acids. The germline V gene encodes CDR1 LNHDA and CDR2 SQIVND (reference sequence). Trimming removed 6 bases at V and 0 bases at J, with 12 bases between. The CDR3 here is CASSLTPYSNQPQHF. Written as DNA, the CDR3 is TGTGCCAGTAGCCTAACCCCCTATAGCAATCAGCCCCAGCATTTT. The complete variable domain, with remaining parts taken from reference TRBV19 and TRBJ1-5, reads DGGITQSPKYLFRKEGQNVTLSCEQNLNHDAMYWYRQDPGQGLRLIYYSQIVNDFQKGDIAEGYSVSREKKESFPLTVTSAQKNPTAFYLCASSLTPYSNQPQHFGDGTRLSIL.

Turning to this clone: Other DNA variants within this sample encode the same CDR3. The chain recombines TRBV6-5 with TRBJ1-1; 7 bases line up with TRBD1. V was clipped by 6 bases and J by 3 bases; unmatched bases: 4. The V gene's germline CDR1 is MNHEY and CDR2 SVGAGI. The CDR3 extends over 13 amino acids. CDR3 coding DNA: TGTGCCAGCAGGAGACAGGGAGACACTGAAGCTTTCTTT. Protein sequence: CASRRQGDTEAFF.

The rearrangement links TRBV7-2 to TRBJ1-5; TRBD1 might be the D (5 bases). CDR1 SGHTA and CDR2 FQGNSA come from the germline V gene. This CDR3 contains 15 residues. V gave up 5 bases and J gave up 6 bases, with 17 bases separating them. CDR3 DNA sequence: TGTGCCAGCAGCCCTGGGGGGGGGTCCGGTCAGCCCCAGCATTTT. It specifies CASSPGGGSGQPQHF.

This CDR3 reads CASSFTGSDTEAFF. DNA of the CDR3: TGTGCCAGCAGCTTTACAGGGTCAGACACTGAAGCTTTCTTT. The chain employs TRBV7-2 and TRBJ1-1, with a possible D match to TRBD1 (6 bases). V lost 3 bases and J lost 3, with 11 bases in between. The CDR3 extends over 14 amino acids. Germline CDR1 is SGHTA and CDR2 is FQGNSA.

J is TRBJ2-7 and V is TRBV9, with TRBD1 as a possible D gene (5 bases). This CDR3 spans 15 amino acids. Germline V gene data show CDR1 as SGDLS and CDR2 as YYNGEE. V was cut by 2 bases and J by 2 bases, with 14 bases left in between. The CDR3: CASSVGLGRAYEQYF. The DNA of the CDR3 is TGTGCCAGCAGCGTGGGATTGGGCAGGGCCTACGAGCAGTACTTC.

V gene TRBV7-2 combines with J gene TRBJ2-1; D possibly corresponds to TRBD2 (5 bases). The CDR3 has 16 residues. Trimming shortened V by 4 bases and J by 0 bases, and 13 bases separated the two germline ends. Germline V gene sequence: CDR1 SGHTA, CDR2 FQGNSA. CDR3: CASSSRTGSSYNEQFF. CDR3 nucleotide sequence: TGTGCCAGCAGCTCCAGGACGGGGAGCTCCTACAATGAGCAGTTCTTC.

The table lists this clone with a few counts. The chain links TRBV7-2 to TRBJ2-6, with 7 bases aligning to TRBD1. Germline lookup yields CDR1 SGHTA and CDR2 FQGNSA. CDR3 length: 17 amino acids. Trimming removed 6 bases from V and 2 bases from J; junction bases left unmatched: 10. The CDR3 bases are TGTGCCAGCAGTCCACAGGGGTCTTTGGCTGGGGCCAACGTCCTGACTTTC. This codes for CASSPQGSLAGANVLTF.

The CDR3 nucleotides are TGTGCCAGCAGCTTAACTAGCGGGGGGGGCAATGAGCAGTTCTTC. This translates into CASSLTSGGGNEQFF. The genes are TRBV7-8 and TRBJ2-1; 13 nucleotides align to TRBD2. The germline V gene encodes CDR1 SGHVS and CDR2 FQNEAQ. This CDR3 comprises 15 residues. The J segment lost 6 bases and the V segment lost 2 bases, leaving 1 base of the junction unmatched.

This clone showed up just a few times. In DNA form, the CDR3 reads TGTGCCAGCAGCTTAGATTTCGACAGGGGGAATGAAAAACTGTTTTTT. Amino acid sequence: CASSLDFDRGNEKLFF. The gene calls are TRBV11-2 and TRBJ1-4, with 9 positions matching TRBD1. The CDR3 covers 16 residues. Germline loops: CDR1 SGHAT, CDR2 FQNNGV. With 0 bases clipped from V and 5 bases from J, the junction kept 4 bases outside the gene matches. Full variable domain (outside the CDR3, taken from reference TRBV11-2 and TRBJ1-4): EAGVAQSPRYKIIEKRQSVAFWCNPISGHATLYWYQQILGQGPKLLIQFQNNGVVDDSQLPKDRFSAERLKGVDSTLKIQPAKLEDSAVYLCASSLDFDRGNEKLFFGSGTQLSVL.

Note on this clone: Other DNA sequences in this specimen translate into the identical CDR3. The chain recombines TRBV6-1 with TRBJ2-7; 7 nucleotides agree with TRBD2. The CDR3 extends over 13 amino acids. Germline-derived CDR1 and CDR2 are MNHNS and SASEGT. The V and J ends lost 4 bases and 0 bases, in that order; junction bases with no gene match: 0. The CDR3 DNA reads TGTGCCAGCAGTGGACTAGCCTCCTACGAGCAGTACTTC. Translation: CASSGLASYEQYF.

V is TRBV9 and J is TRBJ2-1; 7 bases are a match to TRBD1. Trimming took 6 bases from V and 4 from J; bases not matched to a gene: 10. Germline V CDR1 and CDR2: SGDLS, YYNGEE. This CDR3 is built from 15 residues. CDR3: CASTQLGQAYNEQFF. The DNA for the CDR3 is TGTGCCAGCACCCAACTCGGACAGGCGTACAATGAGCAGTTCTTC.

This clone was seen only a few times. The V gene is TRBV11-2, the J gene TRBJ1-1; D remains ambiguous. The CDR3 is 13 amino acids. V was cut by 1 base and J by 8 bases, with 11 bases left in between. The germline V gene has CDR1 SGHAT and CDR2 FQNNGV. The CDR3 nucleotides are TGTGCCAGCAGCTTAGGAGCCTCAAACGAAGCTTTCTTT. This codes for CASSLGASNEAFF.

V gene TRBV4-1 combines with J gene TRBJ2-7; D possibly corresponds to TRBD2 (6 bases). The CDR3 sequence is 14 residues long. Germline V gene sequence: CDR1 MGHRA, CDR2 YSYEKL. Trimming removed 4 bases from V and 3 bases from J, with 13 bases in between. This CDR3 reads CASSLGTEGYEQYF. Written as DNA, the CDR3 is TGCGCCAGCAGCCTCGGGACTGAAGGCTACGAGCAGTACTTC.

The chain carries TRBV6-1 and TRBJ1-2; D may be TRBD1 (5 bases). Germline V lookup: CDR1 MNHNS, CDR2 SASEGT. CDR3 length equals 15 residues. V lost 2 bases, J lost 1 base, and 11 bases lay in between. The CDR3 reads CASSESGGYNYGYTF. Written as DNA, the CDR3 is TGTGCCAGCAGTGAAAGCGGGGGGTATAACTATGGCTACACCTTC.

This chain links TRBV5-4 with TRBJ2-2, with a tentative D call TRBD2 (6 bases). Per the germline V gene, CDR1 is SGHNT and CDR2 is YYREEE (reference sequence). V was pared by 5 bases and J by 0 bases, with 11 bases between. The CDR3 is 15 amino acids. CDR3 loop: CASRKRGTNTGELFF. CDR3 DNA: TGTGCCAGCAGGAAACGCGGGACGAACACCGGGGAGCTGTTTTTT.

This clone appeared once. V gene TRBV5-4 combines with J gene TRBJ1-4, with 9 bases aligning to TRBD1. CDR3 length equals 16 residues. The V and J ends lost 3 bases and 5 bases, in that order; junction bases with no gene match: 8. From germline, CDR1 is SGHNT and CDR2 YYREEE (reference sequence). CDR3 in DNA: TGTGCCAGCAGCTGGAAGCTCGGGACAGGGAATGAAAAACTGTTTTTT. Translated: CASSWKLGTGNEKLFF.

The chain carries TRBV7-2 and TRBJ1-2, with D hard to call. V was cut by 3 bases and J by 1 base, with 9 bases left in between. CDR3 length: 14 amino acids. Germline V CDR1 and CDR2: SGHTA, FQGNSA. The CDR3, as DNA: TGTGCCAGCAGCTTCGGGAGATTTAACTATGGCTACACCTTC. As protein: CASSFGRFNYGYTF.

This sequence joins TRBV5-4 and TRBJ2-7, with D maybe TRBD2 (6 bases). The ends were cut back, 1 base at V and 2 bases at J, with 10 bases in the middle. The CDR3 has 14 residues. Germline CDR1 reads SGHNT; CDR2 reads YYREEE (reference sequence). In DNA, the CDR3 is TGTGCCAGCAGCTTGACGGGAGCCCCCTACGAGCAGTACTTC. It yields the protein CASSLTGAPYEQYF.

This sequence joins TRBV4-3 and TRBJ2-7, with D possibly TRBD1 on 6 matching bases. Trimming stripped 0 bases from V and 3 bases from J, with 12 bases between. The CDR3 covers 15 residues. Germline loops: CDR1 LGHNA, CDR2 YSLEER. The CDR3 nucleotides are TGCGCCAGCAGCCAAGACCTCAGGGGTAACTACGAGCAGTACTTC. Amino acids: CASSQDLRGNYEQYF.

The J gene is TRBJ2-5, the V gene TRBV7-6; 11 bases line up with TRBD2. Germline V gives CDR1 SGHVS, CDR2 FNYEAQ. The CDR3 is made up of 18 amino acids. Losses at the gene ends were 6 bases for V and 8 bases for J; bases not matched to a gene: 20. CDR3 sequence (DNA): TGTGCCAGCAGTTCTCCACCGGGACTAGCGGAACTCCGGGATACCCAGTACTTC. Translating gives CASSSPPGLAELRDTQYF.

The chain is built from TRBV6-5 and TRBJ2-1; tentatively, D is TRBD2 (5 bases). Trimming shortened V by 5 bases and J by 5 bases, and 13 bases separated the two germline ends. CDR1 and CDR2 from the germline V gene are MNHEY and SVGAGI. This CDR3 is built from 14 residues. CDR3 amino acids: CASSATRDNNEQFF. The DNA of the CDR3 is TGTGCCAGCAGTGCGACCCGGGATAACAATGAGCAGTTCTTC.

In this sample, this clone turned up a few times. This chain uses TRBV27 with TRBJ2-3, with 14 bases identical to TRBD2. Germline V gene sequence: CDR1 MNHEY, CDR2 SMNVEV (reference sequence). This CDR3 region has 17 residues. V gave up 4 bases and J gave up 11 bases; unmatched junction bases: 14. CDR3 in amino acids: CASSSRAGTSGRVEQYF. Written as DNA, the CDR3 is TGTGCCAGCAGTTCACGAGCCGGGACTAGCGGGAGAGTTGAGCAGTATTTT.

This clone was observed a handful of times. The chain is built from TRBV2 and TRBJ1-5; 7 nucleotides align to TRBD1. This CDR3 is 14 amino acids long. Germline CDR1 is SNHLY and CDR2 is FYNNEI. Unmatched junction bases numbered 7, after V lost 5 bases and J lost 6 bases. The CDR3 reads CASSRQGRRQPQHF. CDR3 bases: TGTGCCAGCAGTCGACAGGGTAGACGTCAGCCCCAGCATTTT.

The CDR3: CASRSAYYEQYF. CDR3 in DNA: TGCGCCAGCAGGTCCGCCTACTACGAGCAGTACTTC. This chain uses TRBV10-2 with TRBJ2-5; D is uncertain. The J call may be in error: the DNA end matches TRBJ2-7 better. Germline CDR1 is WSHSY and CDR2 is SAAADI. This CDR3 contains 12 residues.

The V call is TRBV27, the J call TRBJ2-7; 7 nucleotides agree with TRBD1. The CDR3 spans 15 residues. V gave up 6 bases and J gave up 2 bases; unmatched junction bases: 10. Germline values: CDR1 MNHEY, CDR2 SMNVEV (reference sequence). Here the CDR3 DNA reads TGTGCCAGCAGCCCCGACAGGGAACGGGCCTACGAGCAGTACTTC. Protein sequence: CASSPDRERAYEQYF.